Given below is one TCR beta chain in context. The antigen is undetermined. TCRdb's copy holds only in-frame clones and misses some; the assay was immunoSEQ multiplex PCR. The sample carries 160,000 or so clones, about nine tenths recorded once. Germline values: CDR1 KGHSY, CDR2 FQNENV. There are 16 residues in the CDR3. The V end lost 2 bases, the J end lost 0 bases, and 11 bases lay between the germline ends. The data were taken from a study of T cell responses to AZD1222 COVID-19 vaccine. Study results and limitations: Researchers report vaccine-associated CD4 TCRs spanning spike, with dominance at 160-218 and 743-854. Nearly half of spike-specific TCRs reportedly target unmutated variant regions. In a largely white British group with more females than males, clonal diversity was possibly underestimated. An increase in Spike-specific TCR breadth and depth was observed after two AZD1222 doses.

The V call is TRBV16, the J call TRBJ1-3, with D perhaps TRBD1 (6 bases). The sequences come from peripheral blood, collected after recovery from COVID-19. The receptor was derived from an adult who had recovered from COVID-19. CDR3 sequence (DNA): TGTGCCAGCAGCCAACGGGGACACAACTCTGGAAACACCATATATTTT. Protein: CASSQRGHNSGNTIYF.